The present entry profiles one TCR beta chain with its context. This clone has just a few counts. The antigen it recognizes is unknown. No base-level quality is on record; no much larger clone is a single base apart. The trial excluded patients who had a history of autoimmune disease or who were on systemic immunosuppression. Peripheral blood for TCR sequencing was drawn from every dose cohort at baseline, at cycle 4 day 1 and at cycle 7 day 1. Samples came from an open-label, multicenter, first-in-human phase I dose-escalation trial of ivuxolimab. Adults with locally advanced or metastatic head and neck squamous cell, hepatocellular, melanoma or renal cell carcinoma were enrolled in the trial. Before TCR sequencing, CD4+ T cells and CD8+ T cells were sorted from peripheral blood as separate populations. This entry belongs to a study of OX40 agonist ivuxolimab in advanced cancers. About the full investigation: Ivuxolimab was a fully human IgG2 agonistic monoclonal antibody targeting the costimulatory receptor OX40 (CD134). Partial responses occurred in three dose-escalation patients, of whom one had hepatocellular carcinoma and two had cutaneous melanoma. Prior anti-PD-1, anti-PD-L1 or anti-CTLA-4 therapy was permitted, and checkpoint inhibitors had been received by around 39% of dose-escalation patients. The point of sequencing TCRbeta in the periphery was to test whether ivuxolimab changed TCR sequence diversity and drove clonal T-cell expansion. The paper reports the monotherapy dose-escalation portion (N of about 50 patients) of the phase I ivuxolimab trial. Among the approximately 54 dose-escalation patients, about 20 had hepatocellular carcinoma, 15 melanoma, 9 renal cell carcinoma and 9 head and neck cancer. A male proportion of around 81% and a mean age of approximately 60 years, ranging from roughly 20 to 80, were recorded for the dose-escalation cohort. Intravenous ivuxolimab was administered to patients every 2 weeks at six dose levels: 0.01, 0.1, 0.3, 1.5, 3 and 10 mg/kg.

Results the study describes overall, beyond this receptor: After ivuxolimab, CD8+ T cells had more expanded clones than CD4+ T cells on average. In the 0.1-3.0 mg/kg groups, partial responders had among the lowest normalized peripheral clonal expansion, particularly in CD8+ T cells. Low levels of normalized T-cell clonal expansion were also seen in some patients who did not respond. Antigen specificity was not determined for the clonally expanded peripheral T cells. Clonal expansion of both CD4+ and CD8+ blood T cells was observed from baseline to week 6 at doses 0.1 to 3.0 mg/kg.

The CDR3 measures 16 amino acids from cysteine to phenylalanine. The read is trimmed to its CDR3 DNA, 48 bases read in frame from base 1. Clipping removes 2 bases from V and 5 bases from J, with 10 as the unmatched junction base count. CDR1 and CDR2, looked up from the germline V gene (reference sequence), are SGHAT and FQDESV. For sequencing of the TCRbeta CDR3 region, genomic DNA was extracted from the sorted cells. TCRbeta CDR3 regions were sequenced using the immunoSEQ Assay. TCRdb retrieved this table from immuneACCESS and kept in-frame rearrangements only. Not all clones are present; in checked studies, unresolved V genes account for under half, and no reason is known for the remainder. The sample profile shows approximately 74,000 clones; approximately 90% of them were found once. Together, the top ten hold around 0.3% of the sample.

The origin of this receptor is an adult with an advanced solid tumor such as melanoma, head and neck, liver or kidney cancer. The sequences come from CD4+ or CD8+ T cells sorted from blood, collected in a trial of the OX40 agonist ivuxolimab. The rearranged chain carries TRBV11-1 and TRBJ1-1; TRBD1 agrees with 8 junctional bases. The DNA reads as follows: TGTGCCAGCAGCTTACTCGGACAGGGCAGGGTTACTGAAGCTTTCTTT. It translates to CASSLLGQGRVTEAFF.